The clone carrying this T cell receptor (beta chain) has more than one count but fewer than ten. Using a J-beta primer mix together with a sample-barcoded 5' primer, a second PCR was run for about 6 to 12 cycles. TCRdb processed the 5' RACE reads anew with MiXCR; each CDR3 protein has one entry. The profile shows roughly 930,000 distinct CDR3 sequences, roughly 50% of them singletons. CDR1 is MDHEN, CDR2 SYDVKM, per germline. J lost 5 bases, V lost 5 bases, and 8 bases had no gene match. This CDR3 comprises 14 residues. The data belong to a study of blood T cells in healthy people across ages. The chain employs TRBV28 and TRBJ2-5; 7 bases are shared with TRBD1. Sequencing input: blood. This TCR came from a man aged 30-40 years in good health. CDR3 in DNA: TGTGCCAGCAGTCCGCGACAGGGTTGGGAGACCCAGTACTTC. Amino acid sequence: CASSPRQGWETQYF.